This T cell receptor beta chain was retrieved from a study of blood T cell repertoires in COVID-19. Study information: The United States, Italy and Spain were the sources of the acute and convalescent COVID-19 samples. PBMCs, B-cell-depleted T cells, or T cells were the source of the cDNA or gDNA that made up the material.

V lost 2 bases and J 5 bases, leaving 15 bases between the germline ends. The CDR3 is 15 amino acids. The V gene's germline CDR1 is LNHDA and CDR2 SQIVND (reference sequence). TCRdb's table, derived via immunoSEQ multiplex PCR, lists solely in-frame clones and lacks some. The top ten hold about 7% of the sample, which has some 300,000 clones, more than 70% seen once. The sample was peripheral blood. The chain uses TRBV19 and TRBJ2-5, with no clear D. This clonotype was obtained from a young woman who had recovered from COVID-19. The CDR3 DNA reads TGTGCCAGTAGTATATCCCAGTTCAGGTTGGAGACCCAGTACTTC. Encoded protein: CASSISQFRLETQYF.